These 5 T cell receptor beta chains came from one sample sequenced in a study of breast tumors, draining lymph nodes, adjacent tissues. Axillary draining lymph nodes of breast cancer patients supplied the node samples. Each CDR3 protein gets one entry after TCRdb re-called the multiplex PCR reads with MiXCR. The profile shows around 290,000 distinct CDR3 sequences, roughly 31% of them singletons. The sample taken for sequencing was axillary lymph node tissue. The receptors were sampled from a female donor with breast cancer. Some clones in this sample may be carry-over from other donors' samples.

The V call is TRBV5-6, the J call TRBJ2-7; 7 bases are a match to TRBD1. V lost 7 bases, J lost 4 bases, and 8 bases stayed unmatched. This CDR3 has 13 residues. Germline values: CDR1 SGHDT, CDR2 YYEEEE. The CDR3, as DNA: TGTGCCAGCTTGGCCGACAGGGCGTACGAGCAGTACTTC. Translating it yields CASLADRAYEQYF.

This clonotype was seen ten or more times. This chain connects TRBV12-3 or TRBV12-4 to TRBJ1-2; D ambiguous. The CDR3 extends over 12 amino acids. V was clipped by 3 bases and J by 0 bases, with 2 bases between them. The CDR3 bases are TGTGCCAGCAGTTTTACTAACTATGGCTACACCTTC. Its protein is CASSFTNYGYTF.

Notes on this clonotype: A much larger clone lies one base from this, so it may be a read error. This chain links TRBV6-1 with TRBJ2-2; TRBD1 might be the D (6 bases). Germline V gives CDR1 MNHNS, CDR2 SASEGT. V was clipped by 6 bases and J by 8 bases, with 13 bases between them. The CDR3 covers 13 residues. CDR3 nucleotide sequence: TGTGCCAGCAGACACTCTGGACAGGGGGAGCTGTTTTTT. This codes for CASRHSGQGELFF.

The chain couples TRBV2 to TRBJ1-6, with 7 bases matching TRBD1. This CDR3 is built from 14 residues. The V gene's germline CDR1 is SNHLY and CDR2 FYNNEI. The ends lost 4 bases at V and 6 bases at J; junction bases unmatched: 3. CDR3 sequence reads: CASSGDSINSPLHF. In nucleotides, the CDR3 is TGTGCCAGCAGTGGGGACAGTATTAATTCACCCCTCCACTTT.

Comments on this clonotype: Likely a read error: the CDR3 ends without its conserved phenylalanine or tryptophan. The rearrangement links TRBV11-2 to TRBJ2-3, with D maybe TRBD2 (7 bases). Trimming stripped 0 bases from V and 4 bases from J, with 8 bases between. Germline lookup yields CDR1 SGHAT and CDR2 FQNNGV. The CDR3 consists of 14 residues. The CDR3, as DNA: TGTGCCAGCAGCTTAGAGGGGGGGCCAGATACGCAGTATTCT. Its translation: CASSLEGGPDTQYS.